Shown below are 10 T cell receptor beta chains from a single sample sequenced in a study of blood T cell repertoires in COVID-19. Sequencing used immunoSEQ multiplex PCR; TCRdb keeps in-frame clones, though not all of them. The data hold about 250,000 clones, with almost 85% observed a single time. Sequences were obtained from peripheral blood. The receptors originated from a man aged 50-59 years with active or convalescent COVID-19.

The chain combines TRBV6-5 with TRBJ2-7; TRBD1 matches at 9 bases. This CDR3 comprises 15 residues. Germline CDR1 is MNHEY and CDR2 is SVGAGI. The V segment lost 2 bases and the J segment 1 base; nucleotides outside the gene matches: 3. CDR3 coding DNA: TGTGCCAGCAGTTACCTGGGACAGGGATCCTACGAGCAGTACTTC. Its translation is CASSYLGQGSYEQYF.

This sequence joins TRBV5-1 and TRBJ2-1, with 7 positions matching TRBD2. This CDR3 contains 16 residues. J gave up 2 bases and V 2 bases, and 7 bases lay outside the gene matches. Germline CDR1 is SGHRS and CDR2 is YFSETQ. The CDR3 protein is CASSLRGSPPYNEQFF. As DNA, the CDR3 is TGCGCCAGCAGCTTACGCGGGAGCCCCCCCTACAATGAGCAGTTCTTC.

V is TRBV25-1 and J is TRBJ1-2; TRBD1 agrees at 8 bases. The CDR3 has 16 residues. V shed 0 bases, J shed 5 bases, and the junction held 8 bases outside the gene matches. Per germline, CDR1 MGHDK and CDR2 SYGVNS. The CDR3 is CASSEYGTGDRYGYTF. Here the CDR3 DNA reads TGTGCCAGCAGTGAATATGGCACAGGGGACAGGTATGGCTACACCTTC.

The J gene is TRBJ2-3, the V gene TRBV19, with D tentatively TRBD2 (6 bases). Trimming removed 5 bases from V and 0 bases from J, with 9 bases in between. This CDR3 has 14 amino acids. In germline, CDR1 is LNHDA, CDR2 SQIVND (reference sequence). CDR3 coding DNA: TGTGCCAGTAGTCCCAGCGGGAGCACAGATACGCAGTATTTT. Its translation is CASSPSGSTDTQYF.

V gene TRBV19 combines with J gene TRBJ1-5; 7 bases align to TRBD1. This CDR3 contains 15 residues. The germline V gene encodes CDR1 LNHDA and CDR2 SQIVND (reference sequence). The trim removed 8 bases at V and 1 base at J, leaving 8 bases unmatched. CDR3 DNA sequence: TGTGCCAGTTCTACAGGGGCAAGAAGCAATCAGCCCCAGCATTTT. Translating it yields CASSTGARSNQPQHF.

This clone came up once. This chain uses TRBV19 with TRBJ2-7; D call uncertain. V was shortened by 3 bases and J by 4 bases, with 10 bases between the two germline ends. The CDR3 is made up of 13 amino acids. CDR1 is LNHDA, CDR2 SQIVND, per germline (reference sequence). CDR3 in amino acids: CASSIAPRYEQYF. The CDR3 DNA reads TGTGCCAGTAGTATTGCTCCGAGATACGAGCAGTACTTC.

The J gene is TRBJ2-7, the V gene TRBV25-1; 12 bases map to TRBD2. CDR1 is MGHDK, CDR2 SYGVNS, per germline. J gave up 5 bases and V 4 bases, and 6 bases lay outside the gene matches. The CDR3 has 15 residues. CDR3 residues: CASSGLAGVAHEQYF. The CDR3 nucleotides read TGTGCCAGCAGTGGACTAGCGGGAGTCGCCCACGAGCAGTACTTC.

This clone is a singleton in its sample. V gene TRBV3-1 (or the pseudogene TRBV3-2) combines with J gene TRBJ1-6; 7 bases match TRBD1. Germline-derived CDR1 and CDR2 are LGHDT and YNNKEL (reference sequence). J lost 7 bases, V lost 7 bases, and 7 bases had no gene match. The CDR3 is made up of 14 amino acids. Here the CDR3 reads CASTRQGGNSPLHF. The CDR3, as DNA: TGTGCCAGCACCCGACAGGGCGGGAATTCACCCCTCCACTTT.

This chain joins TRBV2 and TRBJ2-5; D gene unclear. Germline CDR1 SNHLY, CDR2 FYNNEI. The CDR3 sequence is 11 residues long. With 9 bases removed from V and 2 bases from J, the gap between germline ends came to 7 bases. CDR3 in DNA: TGTGCCAGTCTGTATCAAGAGACCCAGTACTTC. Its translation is CASLYQETQYF.

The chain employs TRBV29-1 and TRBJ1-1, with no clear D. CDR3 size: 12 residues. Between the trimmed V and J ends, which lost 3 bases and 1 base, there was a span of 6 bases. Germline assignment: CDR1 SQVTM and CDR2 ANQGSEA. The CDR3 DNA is TGCAGCGTTGAGGAGGGGAACACTGAAGCTTTCTTT. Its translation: CSVEEGNTEAFF.